These T cell receptor beta chains were read from a single sample in a study of cytomegalovirus exposure and HLA in healthy donors. Some clones are missing from TCRdb's copy, which holds only in-frame ones; the method was immunoSEQ multiplex PCR. Its table lists more than 100,000 clones. Sample: PBMCs. These receptors were collected from a young man in good health and CMV-seronegative. Each CDR3 is given with its conserved first and last residue. Fields, in order: V gene, J gene, D gene, CDR3 protein, CDR3 DNA. D genes are given only for firm matches.

>TRBV11-1|TRBJ2-1|-
CASLISGTASYNEQFF
TGTGCCAGCCTTATTTCCGGGACTGCATCCTACAATGAGCAGTTCTTC
>TRBV6-5|TRBJ2-5|-
CASSLLDSQETQYF
TGTGCCAGCAGTTTACTCGACAGCCAAGAGACCCAGTACTTC
>TRBV28|TRBJ2-1|TRBD2
CASSATSGRREEQFF
TGTGCCAGCAGTGCTACTAGCGGGAGGAGGGAGGAGCAGTTCTTC
>TRBV5-1|TRBJ2-4|-
CASSPTTGFGNIQYF
TGCGCCAGCAGCCCGACGACAGGTTTCGGAAACATTCAGTACTTC
>TRBV6-5|TRBJ1-4|TRBD1
CASRAGQGGGEKLFF
TGTGCCAGCAGAGCAGGACAGGGAGGAGGTGAAAAACTGTTTTTT
>TRBV11-2|TRBJ2-1|-
CASSLDQARAPFF
TGTGCCAGCAGCTTAGATCAGGCCAGGGCCCCGTTCTTC
>TRBV11-2|TRBJ2-3|TRBD2
CASSSGLAVTDTQYF
TGTGCCAGCAGCTCAGGACTAGCGGTCACAGATACGCAGTATTTT
>TRBV11-2|TRBJ1-2|-
CASSLVSRGLDGYTF
TGTGCCAGCAGCTTAGTTTCGCGGGGTCTGGATGGCTACACCTTC
>TRBV5-1|TRBJ1-2|-
CASSLDPGVDGYTF
TGCGCCAGCAGCTTGGACCCAGGGGTGGATGGCTACACCTTC
>TRBV5-1|TRBJ2-6|TRBD1
CASSLAGTGLSGANVLTF
TGCGCCAGCAGCTTGGCCGGGACAGGTCTCTCTGGGGCCAACGTCCTGACTTTC
>TRBV27|TRBJ1-2|-
CASKRNRALNYGYTF
TGTGCCAGCAAACGCAACAGGGCACTTAACTATGGCTACACCTTC
>TRBV18|TRBJ2-1|TRBD1
CASSPGQGSMNEQFF
TGTGCCAGCTCCCCCGGACAGGGGAGCATGAATGAGCAGTTCTTC
>TRBV9|TRBJ1-2|-
CASKKLTGGYTF
TGTGCCAGCAAAAAACTAACTGGAGGCTACACCTTC
>TRBV30|TRBJ1-5|TRBD1
CAWSVRQGNRQPQHF
TGTGCCTGGAGTGTCCGACAGGGTAACCGTCAGCCCCAGCATTTT
>TRBV5-1|TRBJ1-1|-
CASSLGGTGNTEAFF
TGCGCCAGCAGCTTAGGGGGTACGGGGAACACTGAAGCTTTCTTT
>TRBV2|TRBJ2-6|-
CASRTGSGANVLTF
TGTGCCAGCAGGACGGGGTCTGGGGCCAACGTCCTGACTTTC
>TRBV29-1|TRBJ2-2|TRBD2
CSAISGRGNTGELFF
TGCAGCGCTATTAGCGGGAGAGGGAACACCGGGGAGCTGTTTTTT
>TRBV18|TRBJ2-1|TRBD1
CASSPMGQTSNEQFF
TGTGCCAGCTCACCAATGGGACAGACGTCCAATGAGCAGTTCTTC
>TRBV7-6|TRBJ1-3|TRBD1
CASSLATGGPGNTIYF
TGTGCCAGCAGCTTAGCGACAGGGGGCCCTGGAAACACCATATATTTT
>TRBV14|TRBJ1-6|TRBD1
CASAGQGALLLFYNSPLHF
TGTGCCAGCGCGGGACAGGGGGCACTACTCTTATTTTATAATTCACCCCTCCACTTT
>TRBV9|TRBJ2-7|-
CASSVGHNYEQYF
TGTGCCAGCAGCGTTGGCCACAACTACGAGCAGTACTTC
>TRBV4-2|TRBJ1-2|-
CASNEGMNYGYTF
TGTGCCAGCAATGAGGGTATGAACTATGGCTACACCTTC
>TRBV7-3|TRBJ1-1|-
CASSRWGRLNTEAFF
TGTGCCAGCAGCCGCTGGGGGCGGTTGAACACTGAAGCTTTCTTT
>TRBV14|TRBJ2-5|-
CASSQEASWETQYF
TGTGCCAGCAGCCAAGAGGCTAGCTGGGAGACCCAGTACTTC
>TRBV6-1|TRBJ2-5|-
CASSDGLEGYQETQYF
TGTGCCAGCAGTGACGGGCTCGAGGGCTACCAAGAGACCCAGTACTTC
>TRBV4-1|TRBJ2-2|TRBD1
CASSQDLQGANTGELFF
TGCGCCAGCAGCCAAGACCTACAGGGGGCGAACACCGGGGAGCTGTTTTTT
>TRBV5-1|TRBJ2-1|-
CASTPRLGNEQFF
TGCGCCAGCACCCCGAGACTCGGCAATGAGCAGTTCTTC
>TRBV11-2|TRBJ2-7|-
CASSPPPAYEQYF
TGTGCCAGCAGCCCCCCACCGGCCTACGAGCAGTACTTC
>TRBV29-1|TRBJ1-1|-
CSVTLQGLGEAFF
TGCAGCGTTACACTACAGGGTCTTGGTGAAGCTTTCTTT
>TRBV19|TRBJ2-6|-
CASSSGGRSGANVLTF
TGTGCCAGTAGTTCAGGGGGGCGTTCTGGGGCCAACGTCCTGACTTTC
>TRBV19|TRBJ2-7|TRBD2
CASLKSGDEQYF
TGTGCCTCTCTGAAGAGCGGGGACGAGCAGTACTTC
>TRBV5-1|TRBJ1-6|-
CASSLVSGSNSPLHF
TGCGCCAGCAGCTTGGTATCAGGGTCTAATTCACCCCTCCACTTT
>TRBV6-5|TRBJ2-7|TRBD1
CASTRRDRVFYEQYF
TGTGCCAGCACCCGAAGGGACAGGGTGTTCTACGAGCAGTACTTC
>TRBV11-2|TRBJ2-1|-
CASSFGQTTYNEQFF
TGTGCCAGCAGCTTCGGACAGACGACCTACAATGAGCAGTTCTTC
>TRBV6-1|TRBJ2-3|-
CASSITGTDTQYF
TGTGCCAGCAGTATAACAGGGACAGATACGCAGTATTTT
>TRBV18|TRBJ1-1|-
CASSQRGGFNFF
TGTGCCAGCTCACAGAGGGGAGGTTTTAATTTCTTT
>TRBV18|TRBJ1-5|-
CASSPQGGGQPQHF
TGTGCCAGCTCACCGCAGGGAGGCGGTCAGCCCCAGCATTTT
>TRBV20-1|TRBJ2-7|-
CSARDNREQYF
TGCAGTGCCCGGGACAATAGGGAGCAGTACTTC
>TRBV14|TRBJ2-7|-
CASSQDRAHEQYF
TGTGCCAGCAGCCAAGACAGGGCCCACGAGCAGTACTTC